Presented here are 13 T cell receptor beta chains from one specimen sequenced in a study of identical twins' blood T cells. One entry per CDR3 protein, called by TCRdb with MiXCR from the 5' RACE reads. The sample has 300,000 to 450,000 distinct CDR3 sequences; roughly 28% are singletons. The sequencing sample was made of PBMCs. The receptors come from a woman aged 18-49 years in good health.

J is TRBJ1-1 and V is TRBV6-8; unclear D gene. Germline-derived CDR1 and CDR2 are MNHGY and SAAAGT. The CDR3 loop spans 12 amino acids. The CDR3 loop is CDPPRERPEAFF. The DNA for the CDR3 is TGTGACCCACCGCGGGAACGTCCCGAAGCTTTCTTT.

This sequence joins TRBV2 and TRBJ1-3, with 7 positions matching TRBD1. This CDR3 is 18 amino acids long. Germline-derived CDR1 and CDR2 are SNHLY and FYNNEI. Trimming cost V 6 bases and J 0 bases; bases outside gene matches: 14. The CDR3 DNA reads TGTGCCAGCAGGGCCCTTAGGAGGGGGCCCAACTCTGGAAACACCATATATTTT. Amino acid sequence: CASRALRRGPNSGNTIYF. Complete variable domain (other parts from reference TRBV2 and TRBJ1-3): EPEVTQTPSHQVTQMGQEVILRCVPISNHLYFYWYRQILGQKVEFLVSFYNNEISEKSEIFDDQFSVERPDGSNFTLKIRSTKLEDSAMYFCASRALRRGPNSGNTIYFGEGSWLTVV.

The chain couples TRBV20-1 to TRBJ2-3, with 9 positions matching TRBD2. This CDR3 comprises 16 residues. From germline, CDR1 is DFQATT and CDR2 SNEGSKA (reference sequence). V trimming: 6 bases; J trimming: 1 base; junction bases outside the gene matches: 11. The CDR3 coding sequence is TGCAGTGCCACACGGGCAGCGGGGGGACGCACAGATACGCAGTATTTT. Its protein is CSATRAAGGRTDTQYF.

This clonotype was seen a few times. This rearrangement joins TRBV29-1 to TRBJ2-7; a weak D match, TRBD1 (5 bases). Trimming cost V 4 bases and J 1 base, with 14 bases left between them. Germline V gene lookup returns CDR1 SQVTM and CDR2 ANQGSEA. This CDR3 has 14 amino acids. The CDR3 DNA follows: TGCAGCGTTGTCCCAGGGCCAAGGTCCTACGAGCAGTACTTC. Its translation: CSVVPGPRSYEQYF.

This clonotype turned up a few times. The rearrangement uses TRBV3-1 and TRBJ1-5, with D possibly TRBD1 on 5 matching bases. The CDR3 is made up of 14 amino acids. Trimming shortened V by 5 bases and J by 7 bases, and 15 bases separated the two germline ends. Germline-derived CDR1 and CDR2 are LGHDT and YNNKEL (reference sequence). CDR3 sequence: CASSARGLEQPQHF. CDR3 DNA sequence: TGTGCCAGCAGCGCAAGGGGATTGGAACAGCCCCAGCATTTT.

The J gene is TRBJ1-4, the V gene TRBV2; TRBD1 matches 7 bases. After removal of 4 bases from V and 8 bases from J, the junction contained 7 bases not matched to a gene. The CDR3 contains 14 residues. The germline V gene encodes CDR1 SNHLY and CDR2 FYNNEI. CDR3: CASSGDRAFEKLFF. The CDR3 region has the DNA TGTGCCAGCAGTGGTGACAGGGCATTCGAAAAACTGTTTTTT.

A few counts support this clonotype. Sequence at one end of the junction differs from germline and may be a read error. J is TRBJ2-1 and V is TRBV19; the match to TRBD2 covers 7 bases. The germline V gene encodes CDR1 LNHDA and CDR2 SQIVND (reference sequence). This CDR3 is built from 15 residues. Here the CDR3 reads CASSLSGATYNKQFF. CDR3 coding DNA: TGTGCCAGTAGTCTGAGCGGGGCGACCTACAATAAGCAGTTCTTC.

The rearrangement uses TRBV7-9 and TRBJ1-3; 7 nucleotides match TRBD1. CDR3 length: 18 amino acids. Germline V gene data show CDR1 as SEHNR and CDR2 as FQNEAQ (reference sequence). V shed 6 bases and J 0 bases; nucleotides not matched to a gene: 14. CDR3 sequence: CASSPPPGQTFSGNTIYF. CDR3 sequence (DNA): TGTGCCAGCAGTCCTCCTCCGGGACAGACCTTCTCTGGAAACACCATATATTTT.

This clonotype was seen ten or more times. The chain employs TRBV29-1 and TRBJ2-1; 13 bases match TRBD2. In germline, CDR1 is SQVTM, CDR2 ANQGSEA. This CDR3 comprises 16 residues. V lost 2 bases and J lost 9; bases outside the gene matches: 10. CDR3 loop: CSVEKLAGGISGEQFF. The CDR3, as DNA: TGCAGCGTTGAAAAACTAGCGGGAGGGATTTCGGGTGAGCAGTTCTTC.

J is TRBJ1-2 and V is TRBV5-1; D uncertain. Looked up from germline, CDR1 is SGHRS and CDR2 is YFSETQ. The CDR3 runs 17 residues. V gave up 0 bases and J gave up 0 bases, with 15 bases separating them. CDR3 amino acids: CASSLEVRRLTNYGYTF. CDR3 in DNA: TGCGCCAGCAGCTTGGAGGTTCGTCGACTGACTAACTATGGCTACACCTTC.

This clonotype has a handful of counts. In DNA form, the CDR3 reads TGTGCCAGCAGCTTGGCTGGGACTAGCGGGTCCTACGAGCAGTACTTC. It codes for CASSLAGTSGSYEQYF. This sequence joins TRBV11-2 and TRBJ2-7; TRBD2 aligns across 12 bases. Germline lookup yields CDR1 SGHAT and CDR2 FQNNGV. V lost 3 bases, J lost 1 base, and 4 bases stayed unmatched. The CDR3 has 16 amino acids.

This chain connects TRBV7-9 to TRBJ1-2; D perhaps matches TRBD1 (6 bases). Germline CDR1 is SEHNR and CDR2 is FQNEAQ (reference sequence). The CDR3 is 12 amino acids. Trimming took off 4 bases at V and 7 bases at J, with 10 bases between the two ends. The CDR3 nucleotides are TGTGCCAGCAGCTCTATCAGGGGTGGCTACACCTTC. Translated: CASSSIRGGYTF. Together with reference TRBV7-9 and TRBJ1-2, the CDR3 gives the full variable domain: DTGVSQNPRHKITKRGQNVTFRCDPISEHNRLYWYRQTLGQGPEFLTYFQNEAQLEKSRLLSDRFSAERPKGSFSTLEIQRTEQGDSAMYLCASSSIRGGYTFGSGTRLTVV.

This clonotype was seen more than once but under ten times. This sequence joins TRBV5-1 and TRBJ2-1; D possibly corresponds to TRBD2 (6 bases). Trimming took off 1 base at V and 6 bases at J, with 14 bases between the two ends. This CDR3 is 15 amino acids long. CDR1 is SGHRS and CDR2 is YFSETQ in the germline V gene. This CDR3 is CASSLLAGWGNEQFF. CDR3 DNA sequence: TGCGCCAGCAGCTTGTTGGCGGGGTGGGGCAATGAGCAGTTCTTC. Full variable domain (rest looked up from reference TRBV5-1 and TRBJ2-1): KAGVTQTPRYLIKTRGQQVTLSCSPISGHRSVSWYQQTPGQGLQFLFEYFSETQRNKGNFPGRFSGRQFSNSRSEMNVSTLELGDSALYLCASSLLAGWGNEQFFGPGTRLTVL.